The 2 T cell receptor beta chains below all came from one sample that was sequenced in a study of T cells after posttransplantation cyclophosphamide. Sequencing used immunoSEQ multiplex PCR; TCRdb keeps in-frame clones, though not all of them. This repertoire holds under 50,000 clones, and none appear only once. Sequenced sample: PBMCs. These receptors came from a woman aged 45-59 years in good health and a related stem cell transplant donor.

This clone was seen at least ten times. This chain uses TRBV5-1 with TRBJ2-5; TRBD1 aligns across 11 bases. This CDR3 region has 16 residues. Trimming took 2 bases from V and 5 from J; bases not matched to a gene: 8. Germline V lookup: CDR1 SGHRS, CDR2 YFSETQ. CDR3 coding DNA: TGCGCCAGCAGCTTCTGGACAGGGGGCTCGCGGGAGACCCAGTACTTC. It translates to CASSFWTGGSRETQYF.

This clone was recorded many times. The genes are TRBV10-3 and TRBJ1-1, with D tentatively TRBD1 (6 bases). Germline CDR1 is ENHRY and CDR2 is SYGVKD. The CDR3 loop spans 13 amino acids. V dropped 4 bases and J dropped 7 bases, with 13 bases sitting between them. CDR3 nucleotide sequence: TGTGCCATCAGTGGAGTAGGGGGTAGTGAAGCTTTCTTT. This codes for CAISGVGGSEAFF.